This T cell receptor (beta chain) emerged from a study of blood T cell repertoires in COVID-19. As handled by the study authors: Estimated nucleated cell counts came from reference gene primer amplification. Libraries were prepared by immunoSEQ multiplex PCR; TCRdb keeps only in-frame clonotypes and omits some of them. V, J and clone size reflect that table, while D and trimming were determined from the DNA. The sample carries some 170,000 clones, roughly 77% recorded once. CDR1 and CDR2 (germline): SGDLS, YYNGEE. The CDR3 covers 14 residues. V lost 3 bases, J lost 4 bases, and 7 bases stayed unmatched.

The sequence derives from a human donor in a cohort sampled during active COVID-19. Source material: peripheral blood. V is TRBV9 and J is TRBJ2-7; TRBD2 matches 7 bases. CDR3 amino acids: CASSEGPAGYEQYF. The DNA of the CDR3 is TGTGCCAGCAGCGAGGGGCCAGCGGGGTACGAGCAGTACTTC. The full variable domain, with the rest looked up from reference TRBV9 and TRBJ2-7, is DSGVTQTPKHLITATGQRVTLRCSPRSGDLSVYWYQQSLDQGLQFLIQYYNGEERAKGNILERFSAQQFPDLHSELNLSSLELGDSALYFCASSEGPAGYEQYFGPGTRLTVT.